A few counts support the clone carrying this T cell receptor beta chain. Its antigen is as yet unknown. This sample is drawn from a study of T cell responses to AZD1222 COVID-19 vaccine. General observations from the study: Dominant at 160-218 and 743-854, vaccine-associated CD4 TCRs also spanned spike. Repertoire sampling happened only post peak T cell response. Seropositivity was recorded at baseline in only a handful of AZD1222 recipients. Most donors were white British and more were female, and clonal diversity was possibly underestimated.

The junction had 13 bases not matched to a gene; V was cut back by 3 bases and J by 6 bases. Germline CDR1 KGHDR, CDR2 SFDVKD. This CDR3 contains 17 residues. TCRdb's table, derived via immunoSEQ multiplex PCR, lists solely in-frame clones and lacks some. Among about 76,000 clones listed, over 65% were seen once. The material was peripheral blood, obtained 28 days after the second dose of the MenACWY control vaccine. The clonotype comes from an adult who received the MenACWY meningococcal vaccine as a control. V usage is TRBV24-1 and J usage is TRBJ2-7; 10 bases are shared with TRBD2. This CDR3 is CATSDQASGRRTREQYF. Here the CDR3 DNA reads TGTGCCACCAGTGATCAGGCTAGCGGGAGAAGAACTCGCGAGCAGTACTTC.